A selection of T cell receptor beta chains follows, all from one sample in a study of T cell repertoires in cytomegalovirus infection. TCRdb itself ran the reads through MiXCR, one entry per CDR3 protein. Of about 490,000 distinct CDR3 sequences listed, 10% to 12% are singletons. Sequenced sample: PBMCs. The receptor source for this set is a human donor in good health (CMV status not recorded). Some clones in this sample may be carry-over from other donors' samples. Both conserved end residues are trimmed from each CDR3. The size entry is marked missing in some rows and otherwise reads once, few, many or a size class.

clone_size	v_call	j_call	cdr3_aa
many	TRBV19	TRBJ1-2	ASKRQNNYGYT
many	TRBV2	TRBJ2-5	ASSERGRDQETQY
NA	TRBV12-3/TRBV12-4	TRBJ2-4	ASSSHWYAKNIQY
many	TRBV7-2	TRBJ2-3	ASSSGLAGGRRDTQY
many	TRBV6-5	TRBJ2-7	ASSPRDSGGEQY
many	TRBV7-2	TRBJ2-7	ASSSQGSYEQY
many	TRBV11-2	TRBJ1-6	ASSQSGTGYLPLH
many	TRBV7-8	TRBJ2-5	ASSLDMATQY
NA	TRBV19	TRBJ2-6	ASSVWYMVELPGANVLT
NA	TRBV6-5	TRBJ2-1	ASSFGTSYNEQF
many	TRBV7-2	TRBJ2-5	ASNTGAVPQETQY
many	TRBV2	TRBJ2-6	ASSEARSRANVLT
many	TRBV20-1	TRBJ2-1	SARTPGLNEQF
few	TRBV4-2	TRBJ2-7	ASSQDGEAGDYEQY
few	TRBV11-1	TRBJ2-2	ASSQGRRAGELF
many	TRBV27	TRBJ2-5	ASSLGGRAHETQY
few	TRBV19	TRBJ1-2	ASRAPRRDRVNGYT
many	TRBV4-1	TRBJ2-1	ASSTGRGAYNEQF
many	TRBV7-9	TRBJ1-1	ASSQESNTEAF
few	TRBV11-2	TRBJ2-7	ASSLDTTGAYEQY
few	TRBV5-4	TRBJ1-1	ASSFPGGSPEDEAF
many	TRBV19	TRBJ2-2	ASRVSFTGELF
NA	TRBV2	TRBJ2-5	ASSVLNNQETQY
NA	TRBV19	TRBJ2-6	ASSGSAGANVLT
NA	TRBV23-1	TRBJ1-2	ASSHGTAFYGYT
NA	TRBV10-3	TRBJ2-5	AIPGRASGGRETQY
few	TRBV3-1	TRBJ1-2	ASSTYRDRDPGYT
few	TRBV12-3/TRBV12-4	TRBJ2-7	ASSRTSGPYGQY
many	TRBV7-8	TRBJ1-1	ASSRNRGNTEAF
few	TRBV9	TRBJ2-7	ASSTQGIDEQY
few	TRBV18	TRBJ1-2	ASSGQANYGYT
few	TRBV24-1	TRBJ1-1	ATRGGGRDTEAF
many	TRBV7-2	TRBJ2-1	ASRSGLAGRYNEQF
NA	TRBV9	TRBJ1-3	ASSMGQGNSGNTIY
NA	TRBV7-9	TRBJ2-7	ASSLARLGGGYEQY
many	TRBV5-4	TRBJ2-5	ASSLESVGETQY
many	TRBV4-1	TRBJ1-1	ASSQGRGQRNTEAF
NA	TRBV14	TRBJ1-6	ASSQERTYNSPLH
NA	TRBV4-1	TRBJ2-2	ASSQHTGELF
NA	TRBV7-6	TRBJ2-1	ASSQSAPVYNEQF
NA	TRBV20-1	TRBJ2-7	SARDYGTGSYEQY
once	TRBV29-1	TRBJ2-7	SVEVVRDSTYEQY
many	TRBV6-5	TRBJ2-2	ASSYSGQGDAGELF
NA	TRBV27	TRBJ1-1	ASRLFMNTEAF
few	TRBV5-1	TRBJ1-2	ASSLSTTNYGYT
many	TRBV7-9	TRBJ1-6	ASSPRAGGADSPLH
many	TRBV2	TRBJ2-7	ASSENYEQY
NA	TRBV27	TRBJ2-7	ASSGKGFTAYEQY
many	TRBV2	TRBJ2-1	ASSEGTVGQF
many	TRBV20-1	TRBJ1-3	SAGQVNSGNTIY
NA	TRBV28	TRBJ1-2	ASRGFGREVNYGYT
NA	TRBV20-1	TRBJ1-6	SARAGQFNSPLH
few	TRBV2	TRBJ2-7	ASSERGAPTGEQY
many	TRBV6-1	TRBJ1-1	ASSALGTGVIEAF
few	TRBV10-3	TRBJ2-1	AISESRLSNF
many	TRBV4-1	TRBJ2-7	ASSQPIRGRLGYEQY
NA	TRBV15	TRBJ2-5	ATSRDMGRGETQY